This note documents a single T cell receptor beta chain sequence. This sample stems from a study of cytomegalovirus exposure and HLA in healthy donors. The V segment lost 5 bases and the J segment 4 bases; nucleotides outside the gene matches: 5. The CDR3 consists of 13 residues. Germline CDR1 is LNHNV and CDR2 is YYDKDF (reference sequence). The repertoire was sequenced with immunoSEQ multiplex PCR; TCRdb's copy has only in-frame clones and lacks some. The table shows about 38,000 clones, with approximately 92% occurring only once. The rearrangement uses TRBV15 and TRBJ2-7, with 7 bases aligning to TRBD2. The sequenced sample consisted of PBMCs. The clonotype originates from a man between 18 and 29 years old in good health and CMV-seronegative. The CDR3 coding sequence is TGTGCCACCAGCCCCCGGCGGGAGTACGAGCAGTACTTC. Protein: CATSPRREYEQYF.